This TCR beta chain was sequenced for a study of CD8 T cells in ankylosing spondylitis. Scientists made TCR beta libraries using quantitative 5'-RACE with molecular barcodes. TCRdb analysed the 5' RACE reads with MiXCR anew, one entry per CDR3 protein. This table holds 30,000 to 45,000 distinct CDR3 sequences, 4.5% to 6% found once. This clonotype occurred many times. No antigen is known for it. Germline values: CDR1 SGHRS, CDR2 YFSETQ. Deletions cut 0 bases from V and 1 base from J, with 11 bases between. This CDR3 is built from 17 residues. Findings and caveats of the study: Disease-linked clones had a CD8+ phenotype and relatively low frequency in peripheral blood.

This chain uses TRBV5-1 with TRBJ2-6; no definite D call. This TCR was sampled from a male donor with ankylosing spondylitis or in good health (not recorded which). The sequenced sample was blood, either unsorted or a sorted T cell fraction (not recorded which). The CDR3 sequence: CASSLVASLSGANVLTF. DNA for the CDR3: TGCGCCAGCAGCTTGGTGGCCTCACTATCTGGGGCCAACGTCCTGACTTTC. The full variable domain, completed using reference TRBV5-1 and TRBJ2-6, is KAGVTQTPRYLIKTRGQQVTLSCSPISGHRSVSWYQQTPGQGLQFLFEYFSETQRNKGNFPGRFSGRQFSNSRSEMNVSTLELGDSALYLCASSLVASLSGANVLTFGAGSRLTVL.